Listed here are 23 T cell receptor beta chains from one sample, sequenced in a study of T cell repertoires in cytomegalovirus infection. For these receptors, no antigen is known. Using its own MiXCR run on the reads, TCRdb lists one record per CDR3 protein. This sample has about 770,000 distinct CDR3 sequences; around 29% occur once, and the top ten carry about an eighth. The material sequenced was cultured CD8+ T cells from PBMCs, taken from culture after CMV antigen stimulation. All receptors come from a human donor in good health (CMV status not recorded). Some clones in this sample may be carry-over from other donors' samples.

The table lists this clonotype with many counts. The chain has TRBV7-8 and TRBJ1-3, with 7 bases fitting TRBD1. CDR1 and CDR2 from the germline V gene are SGHVS and FQNEAQ. The V gene end was trimmed by 4 bases and the J gene end by 1 base; junction bases not matched to a gene: 7. This CDR3 is 16 amino acids long. CDR3 DNA: TGTGCCAGCAGCTGGGACAGAAGTAATTCTGGAAACACCATATATTTT. Amino acids: CASSWDRSNSGNTIYF.

V gene TRBV19 combines with J gene TRBJ1-5, with 7 bases lining up with TRBD1. The V gene end was trimmed by 6 bases and the J gene end by 6 bases; junction bases not matched to a gene: 2. This CDR3 is built from 12 residues. Per germline, CDR1 LNHDA and CDR2 SQIVND (reference sequence). CDR3 nucleotide sequence: TGTGCCAGTAGAAGGACAGGTCAGCCCCAGCATTTT. This gives the protein CASRRTGQPQHF.

This clonotype was recorded a few times. The chain couples TRBV2 to TRBJ2-3, with TRBD2 matching over 7 bases. This CDR3 is built from 14 residues. J gave up 0 bases and V 9 bases, and 6 bases lay outside the gene matches. CDR1 and CDR2 (germline): SNHLY, FYNNEI. CDR3 bases: TGTGCCAGGAGCGGGGCCTATAGCACAGATACGCAGTATTTT. It specifies CARSGAYSTDTQYF. The full variable domain, in which reference TRBV2 and TRBJ2-3 provide the parts outside the CDR3, is EPEVTQTPSHQVTQMGQEVILRCVPISNHLYFYWYRQILGQKVEFLVSFYNNEISEKSEIFDDQFSVERPDGSNFTLKIRSTKLEDSAMYFCARSGAYSTDTQYFGPGTRLTVL.

This clonotype was counted between two and nine times. The chain couples TRBV6-6 to TRBJ2-2; 7 positions match TRBD2. CDR3 length equals 17 residues. Per the germline V gene, CDR1 is MNHNY and CDR2 is SVGAGI (reference sequence). J gave up 0 bases and V 2 bases, and 6 bases lay outside the gene matches. Written as DNA, the CDR3 is TGTGCCAGCAGTTACGGGATCGCGGGGGCGAACACCGGGGAGCTGTTTTTT. It encodes CASSYGIAGANTGELFF.

This CDR3 is CASSFRFNTEAFF. The CDR3 DNA is TGTGCCAGCAGCTTCAGGTTTAACACTGAAGCTTTCTTT. The chain links TRBV11-3 to TRBJ1-1, with D unresolved. The germline gives CDR1 SGHNT, CDR2 YENEEA. Trimming removed 3 bases from V and 2 bases from J, with 7 bases in between. The CDR3 length is 13 residues.

As for this clonotype: Relative to the germline gene, one junction end is altered; a read error may explain this. The chain is built from TRBV4-1 and TRBJ2-5; maybe TRBD1 (7 bases). The germline gives CDR1 MGHRA, CDR2 YSYEKL. CDR3 length: 16 residues. CDR3 protein: CASSQVEGAPKETQYF. The CDR3 DNA sequence: TGTGCCAGCAGCCAAGTGGAGGGGGCGCCGAAGGAGACCCAGTACTTC.

This clonotype was seen once. The chain combines TRBV7-6 with TRBJ2-1; 9 bases align to TRBD2. Germline V gives CDR1 SGHVS, CDR2 FNYEAQ. CDR3 length equals 16 residues. V dropped 2 bases and J dropped 4; count of bases not matched to a gene: 6. The CDR3 is CASSLRTSGLYNEQFF. Written as DNA, the CDR3 is TGTGCCAGCAGCTTAAGAACTAGCGGGTTATACAATGAGCAGTTCTTC.

The V and J genes are TRBV12-3 or TRBV12-4 and TRBJ2-3; TRBD2 aligns across 8 bases. The CDR3 spans 17 residues. V dropped 4 bases and J dropped 3; count of bases not matched to a gene: 12. As DNA, the CDR3 is TGTGCCAGCAGTTCGACTATCGGGGGGGCCGGGACAGATACGCAGTATTTT. Translation: CASSSTIGGAGTDTQYF.

The chain uses TRBV19 and TRBJ1-1; 12 bases match TRBD1. After removal of 1 base from V and 6 bases from J, the junction contained 3 bases not matched to a gene. The germline CDR1 and CDR2 sequences are LNHDA and SQIVND (reference sequence). This CDR3 region has 15 residues. The CDR3 loop reads CASSIGGQGAAEAFF. CDR3 sequence (DNA): TGTGCCAGTAGTATAGGGGGACAGGGGGCGGCTGAAGCTTTCTTT.

As to this clonotype: A read error may be the cause here, since a much bigger clone is one base away. This sequence joins TRBV7-2 and TRBJ2-1; 9 bases are a match to TRBD1. The CDR3 runs to 14 residues. CDR1 SGHTA and CDR2 FQGNSA come from the germline V gene. The CDR3 region has the DNA TGTGGCAGCAGCTTACGGGACAGGGTACATGAGCAGTTCTTC. Its protein product is CGSSLRDRVHEQFF.

The chain is built from TRBV6-1 and TRBJ2-7, with D unclear. The CDR3 consists of 16 residues. Per the germline V gene, CDR1 is MNHNS and CDR2 is SASEGT. V was pared by 0 bases and J by 3 bases, with 15 bases between. The CDR3 reads CASSEALDETLYEQYF. The DNA for the CDR3 is TGTGCCAGCAGTGAAGCTCTAGACGAGACCCTCTACGAGCAGTACTTC.

The chain links TRBV6-1 to TRBJ2-1, with TRBD2 matching over 10 bases. Germline trimming cut 10 bases from V and 4 bases from J; bases unmatched to any gene: 10. CDR3 length equals 15 residues. Looked up from germline, CDR1 is MNHNS and CDR2 is SASEGT. The CDR3 here is CATLAGGLFYNEQFF. The CDR3 DNA sequence: TGTGCCACCTTAGCGGGGGGCCTGTTTTACAATGAGCAGTTCTTC.

This chain joins TRBV12-3 or TRBV12-4 and TRBJ2-3, with 7 bases identical to TRBD1. The CDR3 is made up of 14 amino acids. Unmatched junction bases numbered 9, after V lost 7 bases and J lost 5 bases. The CDR3 protein is CASTEGAQGDTQYF. The CDR3 nucleotides read TGTGCCAGCACCGAGGGGGCTCAGGGAGATACGCAGTATTTT.

This clonotype was counted a few times. The chain couples TRBV6-2 or TRBV6-3 to TRBJ1-1, with D perhaps matching TRBD1 (5 bases). Trimming took off 3 bases at V and 5 bases at J, with 13 bases between the two ends. Germline values: CDR1 MNHEY, CDR2 SVGEGT. There are 14 residues in the CDR3. As DNA, the CDR3 is TGTGCCAGCAGTTATGCGGGACGAGGGACTGAAGCTTTCTTT. Residues: CASSYAGRGTEAFF.

This sequence joins TRBV24-1 and TRBJ2-7, with a weak D call TRBD1 (6 bases). Germline lookup yields CDR1 KGHDR and CDR2 SFDVKD. This CDR3 region has 14 residues. Trimming took 4 bases from V and 6 from J, leaving 15 bases between them. As DNA, the CDR3 is TGTGCCACCAGTGACCGGATGGGACACCGCGAGCAGTACTTC. This sequence encodes CATSDRMGHREQYF.

Comment on this clonotype: One base away lies a much larger clone, so this may be a sequencing read error. CDR3 coding DNA: TGTGCCAGCAGCGGAGGGCAGGGACTGAACACCGGGGAGCTGCTTTTT. Translating it yields CASSGGQGLNTGELLF. The chain joins TRBV7-2 to TRBJ2-2; a possible D gene is TRBD2 (6 bases). Germline V gives CDR1 SGHTA, CDR2 FQGNSA. The CDR3 length is 16 residues.

The rearrangement links TRBV4-1 to TRBJ1-5; D remains unclear. This CDR3 has 15 residues. The V gene's germline CDR1 is MGHRA and CDR2 YSYEKL. V was shortened by 0 bases and J by 0 bases, with 6 bases between the two germline ends. The CDR3 sequence: CASSQDGFSNQPQHF. CDR3 nucleotide sequence: TGCGCCAGCAGCCAAGATGGGTTTAGCAATCAGCCCCAGCATTTT.

This clonotype showed up just a few times. This chain connects TRBV2 to TRBJ1-4; D may be TRBD1 (6 bases). The CDR3 runs 13 residues. Between the trimmed V and J ends, which lost 7 bases and 3 bases, there was a span of 9 bases. Germline assignment: CDR1 SNHLY and CDR2 FYNNEI. The CDR3 loop reads CASTGGPNEKLFF. For the CDR3, the DNA is TGTGCCAGCACCGGGGGGCCTAATGAAAAACTGTTTTTT.

V and J are TRBV9 and TRBJ2-3, with D possibly being TRBD1 or TRBD2 (6 bases each). The CDR3 has 16 amino acids. The germline V gene has CDR1 SGDLS and CDR2 YYNGEE. V was pared by 0 bases and J by 2 bases, with 13 bases between. The DNA for the CDR3 is TGTGCCAGCAGCGTAGACCCGGGGGCCGTCACAGATACGCAGTATTTT. Its protein product is CASSVDPGAVTDTQYF.

This clonotype was seen a handful of times. The V and J genes are TRBV6-1 and TRBJ2-1; tentative D call: TRBD2 (6 bases). Germline values: CDR1 MNHNS, CDR2 SASEGT. The CDR3 is 13 amino acids. The V end was cut by 5 bases, the J end by 3 bases, with 8 bases between. CDR3 sequence: CASSWGDYNEQFF. The CDR3 DNA sequence: TGTGCCAGCAGTTGGGGGGACTACAATGAGCAGTTCTTC.

The chain has TRBV19 and TRBJ1-4; no reliable D call. The CDR3 is 16 residues long. Trimming removed 1 base at V and 0 bases at J, with 9 bases between. Germline assignment: CDR1 LNHDA and CDR2 SQIVND (reference sequence). The CDR3 region is CASSIGRATTNEKLFF. The CDR3 bases are TGTGCCAGTAGTATAGGACGGGCTACAACTAATGAAAAACTGTTTTTT.

The chain couples TRBV27 to TRBJ1-4; D is uncertain. The V and J ends lost 6 bases and 4 bases respectively, with 9 bases between them. From germline, CDR1 is MNHEY and CDR2 SMNVEV (reference sequence). The CDR3 contains 13 residues. CDR3 in DNA: TGTGCCAGCAGGGCGGACTTTAATGAAAAACTGTTTTTT. Encoded protein: CASRADFNEKLFF.

CDR3 loop: CASSFGGTTTDTQYF. The DNA of the CDR3 is TGTGCCAGCAGTTTCGGCGGGACCACCACAGATACGCAGTATTTT. This chain links TRBV12-3 or TRBV12-4 with TRBJ2-3; a weak D match, TRBD2 (6 bases). The CDR3 extends over 15 amino acids. The V gene lost 3 bases and the J gene lost 2 bases, with 12 bases spanning the gap.